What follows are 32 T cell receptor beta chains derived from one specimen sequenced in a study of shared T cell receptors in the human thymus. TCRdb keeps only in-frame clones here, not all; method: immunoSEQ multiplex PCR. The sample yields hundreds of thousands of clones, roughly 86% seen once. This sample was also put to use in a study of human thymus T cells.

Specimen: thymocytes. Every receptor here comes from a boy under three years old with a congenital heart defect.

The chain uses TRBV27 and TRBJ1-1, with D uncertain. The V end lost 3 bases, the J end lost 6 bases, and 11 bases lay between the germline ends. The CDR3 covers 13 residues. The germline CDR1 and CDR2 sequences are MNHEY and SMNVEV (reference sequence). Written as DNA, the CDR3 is TGTGCCAGCAGTTTGTCCGCCTCGGCTGAAGCTTTCTTT. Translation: CASSLSASAEAFF.

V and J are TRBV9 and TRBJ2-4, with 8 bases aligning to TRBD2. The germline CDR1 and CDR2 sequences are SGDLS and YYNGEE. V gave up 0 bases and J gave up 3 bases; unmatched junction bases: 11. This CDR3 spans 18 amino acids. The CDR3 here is CASSVADASGRVKNIQYF. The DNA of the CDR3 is TGTGCCAGCAGCGTAGCGGACGCTAGCGGGCGGGTCAAAAACATTCAGTACTTC.

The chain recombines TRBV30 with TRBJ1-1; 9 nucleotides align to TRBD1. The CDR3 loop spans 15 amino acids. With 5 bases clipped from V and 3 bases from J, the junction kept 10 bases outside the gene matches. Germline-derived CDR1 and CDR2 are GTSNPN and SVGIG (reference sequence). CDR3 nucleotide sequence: TGTGCCTGGGAACAGGGGGCGGGTAGGGACACTGAAGCTTTCTTT. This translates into CAWEQGAGRDTEAFF.

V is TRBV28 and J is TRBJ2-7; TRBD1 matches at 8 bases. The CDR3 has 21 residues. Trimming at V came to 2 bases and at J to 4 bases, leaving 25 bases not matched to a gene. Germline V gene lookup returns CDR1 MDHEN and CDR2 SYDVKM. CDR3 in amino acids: CASSLRQGTGISSKIKYEQYF. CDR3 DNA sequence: TGTGCCAGCAGTTTACGGCAAGGGACAGGAATATCCTCGAAGATTAAATACGAGCAGTACTTC.

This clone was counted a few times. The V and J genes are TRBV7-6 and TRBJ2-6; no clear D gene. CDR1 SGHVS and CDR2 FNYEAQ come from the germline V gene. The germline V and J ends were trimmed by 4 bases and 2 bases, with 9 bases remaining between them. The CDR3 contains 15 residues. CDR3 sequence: CASSSARAGANVLTF. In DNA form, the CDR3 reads TGTGCCAGCAGCTCCGCCCGGGCTGGGGCCAACGTCCTGACTTTC.

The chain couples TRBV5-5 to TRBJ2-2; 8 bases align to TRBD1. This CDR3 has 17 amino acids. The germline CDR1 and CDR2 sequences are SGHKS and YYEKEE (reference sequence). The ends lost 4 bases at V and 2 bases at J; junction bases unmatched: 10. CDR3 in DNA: TGTGCCAGCAGCGCCGAGACAGGGGCACCAAACACCGGGGAGCTGTTTTTT. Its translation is CASSAETGAPNTGELFF.

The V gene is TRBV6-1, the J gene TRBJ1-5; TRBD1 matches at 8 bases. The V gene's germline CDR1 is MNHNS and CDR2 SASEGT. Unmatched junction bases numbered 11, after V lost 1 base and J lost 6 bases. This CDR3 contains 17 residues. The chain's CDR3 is CASSEVYRQGAGQPQHF. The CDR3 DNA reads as TGTGCCAGCAGTGAAGTGTATCGGCAGGGGGCCGGTCAGCCCCAGCATTTT.

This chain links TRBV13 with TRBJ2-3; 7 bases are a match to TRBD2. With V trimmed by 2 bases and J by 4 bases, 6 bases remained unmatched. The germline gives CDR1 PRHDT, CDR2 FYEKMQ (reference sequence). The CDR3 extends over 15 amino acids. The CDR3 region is CASSLTAGQADTQYF. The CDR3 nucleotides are TGTGCCAGCAGCTTAACAGCGGGGCAGGCAGATACGCAGTATTTT.

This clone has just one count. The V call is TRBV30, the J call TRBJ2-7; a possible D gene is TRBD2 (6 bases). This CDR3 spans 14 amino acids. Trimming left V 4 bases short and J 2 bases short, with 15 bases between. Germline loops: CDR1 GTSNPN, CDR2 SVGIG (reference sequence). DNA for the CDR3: TGTGCCTGGACCGATAGCGGACACACCTACGAGCAGTACTTC. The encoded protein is CAWTDSGHTYEQYF.

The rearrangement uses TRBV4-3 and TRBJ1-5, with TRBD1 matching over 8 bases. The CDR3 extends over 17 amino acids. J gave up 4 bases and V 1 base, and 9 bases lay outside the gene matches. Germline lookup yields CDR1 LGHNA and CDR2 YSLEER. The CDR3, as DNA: TGCGCCAGCAGCCAAGTACCCTGGGACAGGACGAATCAGCCCCAGCATTTT. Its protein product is CASSQVPWDRTNQPQHF.

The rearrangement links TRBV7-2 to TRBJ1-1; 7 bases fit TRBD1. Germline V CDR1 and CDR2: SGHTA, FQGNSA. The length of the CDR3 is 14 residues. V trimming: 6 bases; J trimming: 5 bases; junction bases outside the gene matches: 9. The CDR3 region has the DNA TGTGCCAGCAGTTCAAAGGGGGCTCGGACTGAAGCTTTCTTT. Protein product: CASSSKGARTEAFF.

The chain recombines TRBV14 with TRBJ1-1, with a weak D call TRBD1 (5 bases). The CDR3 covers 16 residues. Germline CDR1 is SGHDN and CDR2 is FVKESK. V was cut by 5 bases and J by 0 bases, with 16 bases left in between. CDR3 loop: CASSEFTDRLNTEAFF. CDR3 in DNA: TGTGCCAGCAGCGAATTTACAGACAGACTGAACACTGAAGCTTTCTTT.

The chain's CDR3 is CASSESGQLSSSYEQYF. CDR3 sequence (DNA): TGCGCCAGCAGTGAGTCAGGACAACTTTCCAGCTCCTACGAGCAGTACTTC. This chain links TRBV10-2 with TRBJ2-7; possibly TRBD1 for D (5 bases). The length of the CDR3 is 17 residues. Germline CDR1 reads WSHSY; CDR2 reads SAAADI. The germline V and J ends were trimmed by 0 bases and 0 bases, with 15 bases remaining between them.

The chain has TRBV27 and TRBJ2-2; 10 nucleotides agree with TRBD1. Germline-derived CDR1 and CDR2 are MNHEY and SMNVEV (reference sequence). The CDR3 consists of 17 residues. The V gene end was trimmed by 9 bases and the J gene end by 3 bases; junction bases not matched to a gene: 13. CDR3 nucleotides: TGTGCCAGTTTCAAATCCGACAGGGGGCGCGACACCGGGGAGCTGTTTTTT. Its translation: CASFKSDRGRDTGELFF.

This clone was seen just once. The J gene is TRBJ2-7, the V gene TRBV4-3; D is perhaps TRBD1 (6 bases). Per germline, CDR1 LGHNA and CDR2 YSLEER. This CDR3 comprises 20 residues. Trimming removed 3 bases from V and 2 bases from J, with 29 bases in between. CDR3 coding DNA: TGCGCCAGCAGCCAGAAGCCTGCCTCCGGGACAAGAGACAGAGCCTACGAGCAGTACTTC. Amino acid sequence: CASSQKPASGTRDRAYEQYF.

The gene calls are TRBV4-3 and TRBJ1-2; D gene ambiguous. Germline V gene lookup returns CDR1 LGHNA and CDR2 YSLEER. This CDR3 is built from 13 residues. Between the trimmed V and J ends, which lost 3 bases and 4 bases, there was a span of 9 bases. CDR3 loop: CASSHTSTYGYTF. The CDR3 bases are TGCGCCAGCAGCCACACTTCCACCTATGGCTACACCTTC.

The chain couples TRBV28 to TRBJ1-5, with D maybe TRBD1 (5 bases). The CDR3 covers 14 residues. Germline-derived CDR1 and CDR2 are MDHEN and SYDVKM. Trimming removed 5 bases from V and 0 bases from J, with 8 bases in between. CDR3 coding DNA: TGTGCCAGCAGTCCACAGGATAGCAATCAGCCCCAGCATTTT. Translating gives CASSPQDSNQPQHF.

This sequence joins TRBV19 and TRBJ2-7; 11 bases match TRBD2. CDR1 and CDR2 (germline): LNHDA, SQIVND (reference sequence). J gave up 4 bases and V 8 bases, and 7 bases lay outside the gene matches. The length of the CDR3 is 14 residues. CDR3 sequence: CASSPRLAGYEQYF. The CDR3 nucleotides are TGTGCCAGTTCCCCGCGACTAGCGGGGTACGAGCAGTACTTC.

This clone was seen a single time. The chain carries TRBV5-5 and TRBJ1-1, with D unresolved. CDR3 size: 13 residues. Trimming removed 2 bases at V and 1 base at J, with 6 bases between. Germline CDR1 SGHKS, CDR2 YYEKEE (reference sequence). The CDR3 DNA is TGTGCCAGCAGCTTAGCCCAGAACACTGAAGCTTTCTTT. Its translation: CASSLAQNTEAFF.

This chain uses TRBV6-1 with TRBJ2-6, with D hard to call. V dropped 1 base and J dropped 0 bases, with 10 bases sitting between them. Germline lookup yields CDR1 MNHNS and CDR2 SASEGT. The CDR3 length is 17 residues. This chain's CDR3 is CASSEVGSSSGANVLTF. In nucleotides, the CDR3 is TGTGCCAGCAGTGAAGTTGGTAGCAGCTCTGGGGCCAACGTCCTGACTTTC.

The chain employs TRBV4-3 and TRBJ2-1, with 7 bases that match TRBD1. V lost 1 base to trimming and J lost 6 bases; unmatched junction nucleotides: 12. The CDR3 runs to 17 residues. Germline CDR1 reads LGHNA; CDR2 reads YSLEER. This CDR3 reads CASSQVRDYRGSNEQFF. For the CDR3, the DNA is TGCGCCAGCAGCCAAGTAAGGGATTACAGGGGAAGCAATGAGCAGTTCTTC.

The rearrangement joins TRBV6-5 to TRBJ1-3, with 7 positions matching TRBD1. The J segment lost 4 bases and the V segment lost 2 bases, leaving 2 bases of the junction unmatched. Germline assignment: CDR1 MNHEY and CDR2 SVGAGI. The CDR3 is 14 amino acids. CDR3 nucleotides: TGTGCCAGCAGTTACAGGGACAGAGGAAACACCATATATTTT. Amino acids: CASSYRDRGNTIYF.

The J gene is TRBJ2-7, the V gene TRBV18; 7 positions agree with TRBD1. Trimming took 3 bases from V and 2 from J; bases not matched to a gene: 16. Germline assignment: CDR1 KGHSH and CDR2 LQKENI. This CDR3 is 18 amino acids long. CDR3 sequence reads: CASSPTSTETGPPYEQYF. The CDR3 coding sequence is TGTGCCAGCTCACCGACTTCCACCGAGACAGGGCCCCCCTACGAGCAGTACTTC.

The CDR3 DNA reads as TGTGCCAGCTCACTCCGTTCAGGGGCCCCCTCCTACGAGCAGTACTTC. Amino acids: CASSLRSGAPSYEQYF. The chain uses TRBV18 and TRBJ2-7, with D possibly matching TRBD1 (6 bases). The CDR3 is made up of 16 amino acids. Germline CDR1 reads KGHSH; CDR2 reads LQKENI. V lost 4 bases and J 0 bases, leaving 16 bases between the germline ends.

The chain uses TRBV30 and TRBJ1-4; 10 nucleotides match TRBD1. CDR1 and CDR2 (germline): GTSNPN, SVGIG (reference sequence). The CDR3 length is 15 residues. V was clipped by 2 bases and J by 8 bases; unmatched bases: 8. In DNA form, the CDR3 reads TGTGCCTGGAGTAGCGGACAGGGGGGTGACGAAAAACTGTTTTTT. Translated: CAWSSGQGGDEKLFF.

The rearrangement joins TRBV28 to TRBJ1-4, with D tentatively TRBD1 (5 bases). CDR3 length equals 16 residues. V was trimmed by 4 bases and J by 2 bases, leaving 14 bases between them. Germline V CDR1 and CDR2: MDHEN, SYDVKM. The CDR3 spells CASSSRGWPTNEKLFF. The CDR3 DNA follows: TGTGCCAGCAGTTCACGGGGGTGGCCCACTAATGAAAAACTGTTTTTT.

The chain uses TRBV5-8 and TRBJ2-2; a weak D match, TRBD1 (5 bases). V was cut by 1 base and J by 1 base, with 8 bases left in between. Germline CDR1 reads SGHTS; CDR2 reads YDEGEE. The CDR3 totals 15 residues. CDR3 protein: CASSLLQGNTGELFF. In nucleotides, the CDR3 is TGTGCCAGCAGCTTGCTTCAGGGGAACACCGGGGAGCTGTTTTTT.

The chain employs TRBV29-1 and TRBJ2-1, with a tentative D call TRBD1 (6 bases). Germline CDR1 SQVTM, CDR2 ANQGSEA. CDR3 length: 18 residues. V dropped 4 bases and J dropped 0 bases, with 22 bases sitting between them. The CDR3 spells CSVAGVENLGSSYNEQFF. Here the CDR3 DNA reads TGCAGCGTTGCAGGGGTCGAGAATCTAGGAAGCTCCTACAATGAGCAGTTCTTC.

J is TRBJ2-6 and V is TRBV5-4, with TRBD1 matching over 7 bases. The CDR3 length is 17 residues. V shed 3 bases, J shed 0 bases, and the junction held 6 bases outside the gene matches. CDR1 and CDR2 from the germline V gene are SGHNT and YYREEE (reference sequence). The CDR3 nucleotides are TGTGCCAGCAGCTCCTCCGGGACAGACTCTGGGGCCAACGTCCTGACTTTC. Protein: CASSSSGTDSGANVLTF.

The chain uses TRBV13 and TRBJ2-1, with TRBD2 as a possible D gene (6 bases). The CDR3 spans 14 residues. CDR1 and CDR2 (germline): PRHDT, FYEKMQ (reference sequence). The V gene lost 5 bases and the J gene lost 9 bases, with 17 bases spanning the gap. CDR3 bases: TGTGCCAGCAGCAAGAGACCAGCGGGTGTTGAGCAGTTCTTC. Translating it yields CASSKRPAGVEQFF.

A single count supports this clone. The CDR3, as DNA: TGCGCCAGCAGCCCCCCGGGGGTCACGGAATCTACTGAAGCTTTCTTT. Its protein is CASSPPGVTESTEAFF. The V and J genes are TRBV5-1 and TRBJ1-1, with TRBD1 as a possible D gene (5 bases). The ends were cut back, 4 bases at V and 5 bases at J, with 21 bases in the middle. This CDR3 is 16 amino acids long. In germline, CDR1 is SGHRS, CDR2 YFSETQ.

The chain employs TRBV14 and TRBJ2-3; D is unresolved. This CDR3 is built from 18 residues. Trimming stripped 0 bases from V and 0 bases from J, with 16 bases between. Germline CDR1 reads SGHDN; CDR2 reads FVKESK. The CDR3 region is CASSQESPGCLSTDTQYF. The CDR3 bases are TGTGCCAGCAGCCAAGAGTCCCCGGGTTGCCTAAGCACAGATACGCAGTATTTT. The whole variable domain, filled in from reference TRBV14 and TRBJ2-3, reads EAGVTQFPSHSVIEKGQTVTLRCDPISGHDNLYWYRRVMGKEIKFLLHFVKESKQDESGMPNNRFLAERTGGTYSTLKVQPAELEDSGVYFCASSQESPGCLSTDTQYFGPGTRLTVL.